The clone carrying this T cell receptor beta chain has a single count. The antigen is unknown. Time point: week 47, end of study. All doses held 300 ug of mutant IDH1 20-mer peptide, with topical imiquimod. V shed 5 bases, J shed 9 bases, and the junction held 7 bases outside the gene matches. The CDR3 extends over 14 amino acids. From germline, CDR1 is SGHRS and CDR2 YFSETQ. Generated by immunoSEQ multiplex PCR, the TCRdb table keeps only in-frame clones and is missing some. The table has approximately 84,000 clones, approximately 75% seen once; the top ten hold 4% to 5.5%. This specimen comes from a study of a mutant IDH1 vaccine in newly diagnosed glioma. On the study more broadly: Vaccinations were initiated 4-6 weeks following radiotherapy alone, or were given together with temozolomide cycles.

The sequencing here drew on PBMCs, taken from a glioma patient whose treatment included an IDH1 peptide vaccine. The rearrangement uses TRBV5-1 and TRBJ1-5; TRBD1 matches at 11 bases. The TCR originated in a man aged 35-49 years with glioma. CDR3 nucleotides: TGCGCCAGCAGGAGGGACAGGGGGTTGGGGCCCCAGCATTTT. Translating it yields CASRRDRGLGPQHF.